The rows below give T cell receptor beta chains drawn from one sample of a study of shared clonotypes between healthy human individuals. The method was immunoSEQ multiplex PCR; TCRdb's version includes in-frame clones alone and lacks a portion of them. The data contain around 1,900,000 clones, just under 95% of them seen just once; the ten biggest clones take up 1.5% to 2%. What was sequenced was naive CD8+ T cells from PBMCs. These receptors were taken from a man aged 18-30 years in good health. Some clones in this sample may be carry-over from other donors' samples. Both conserved end residues are part of each CDR3. The order of the fields is V gene, clone size, J gene, D gene, CDR3 DNA, CDR3 protein. D genes are given only for firm matches. Clone size is stated in some rows and not others, as once, few, many or a class when expanded.

TRBV11-2	few	TRBJ1-1	-	TGTGCCAGCAGCTTACTAACAGGTGAAGCTTTCTTT	CASSLLTGEAFF
TRBV19	-	TRBJ2-1	TRBD2	TGTGCCAGTAGTGCTGGGACTAGCGGGAGGGCCCGGCCCAATGAGCAGTTCTTC	CASSAGTSGRARPNEQFF
TRBV14	-	TRBJ2-2	-	TGTGCCAGCAGCCAAGACCGTCGGGAATTTCCGAACACCGGGGAGCTGTTTTTT	CASSQDRREFPNTGELFF
TRBV19	-	TRBJ2-1	TRBD1	TGTGCCAGTAGAGGACAGGGGTTGAAGTTCTTC	CASRGQGLKFF
TRBV27	-	TRBJ2-5	TRBD2	TGTGCCAGCAGTTTGACGGGGACTAGTTGGGCCCAGTACTTC	CASSLTGTSWAQYF
TRBV6-1	-	TRBJ1-1	-	TGTGCCGCGTCTCCCAGGGTAATGGAAGCTTTCTTT	CAASPRVMEAFF
TRBV27	-	TRBJ2-2	TRBD1	TGTGCCAGCAGTCCCGGACAGGGGTATATGACCGGGGAGCTGTTTTTT	CASSPGQGYMTGELFF
TRBV27	-	TRBJ2-4	-	TGTGCCAGCAGTTTCGGCAATCAGAGAGCCAAAAACATTCAGTACTTC	CASSFGNQRAKNIQYF
TRBV4-1	-	TRBJ2-7	TRBD2	TGCGCCAGCAGCCAGAGGACTAGCGCTGCCTACGAGCAGTACTTC	CASSQRTSAAYEQYF
TRBV28	-	TRBJ2-3	-	TGTGCCAGCAGTCCTACCCTAGGTTGGGGCACAGATACGCAGTATTTT	CASSPTLGWGTDTQYF
TRBV27	-	TRBJ2-7	-	TGTGCCACCCTGTTTGAAGGCGAGTACGAGCAGTACTTC	CATLFEGEYEQYF
TRBV6-1	-	TRBJ2-7	-	TGTGCCAGCAGTGCAGGGTATTCCTACGAGCAGTACTTC	CASSAGYSYEQYF
TRBV9	-	TRBJ2-7	-	TGTGCCAGCAGCGTTGGGATGGTCGACGAGCAGTACTTC	CASSVGMVDEQYF
TRBV10-2	-	TRBJ2-1	-	TGCGCCAGCAGTGAGAGTTTAATGAGCTCCTACAATGAGCAGTTCTTC	CASSESLMSSYNEQFF
TRBV5-1	-	TRBJ2-1	-	TGCGCCAGCAGCAATCATAGACAGGAGGACTACAATGAGCAGTTCTTC	CASSNHRQEDYNEQFF
TRBV5-6	-	TRBJ2-2	-	TGTGCCAGCAGCGGCGGTACTTCGAACACCGGGGAGCTGTTTTTT	CASSGGTSNTGELFF
TRBV6-6	few	TRBJ2-7	TRBD2	TGTGCCAGCAGGCAAAACCGGGACTACTACGAGCAGTACTTC	CASRQNRDYYEQYF
TRBV30	-	TRBJ1-2	-	TGTGCCTGGAGTGTTGGAGGGGGCTATGGCTACACCTTC	CAWSVGGGYGYTF
TRBV7-8	-	TRBJ1-2	-	TGTGCCAGCAGCTTACAAGGGGTGGCCTATGGCTACACCTTC	CASSLQGVAYGYTF
TRBV7-9	-	TRBJ2-1	TRBD2	TGTGCCAGCAGCTTGAGTAGCGGGAGCTCCTACAATGAGCAGTTCTTC	CASSLSSGSSYNEQFF
TRBV4-2	once	TRBJ1-3	-	TGTGCCAGCAGCCAAGATGAGAGTCTAGGAAACACCATATATTTT	CASSQDESLGNTIYF
TRBV30	-	TRBJ2-1	-	TGTGCCTGGAGTGTTCGGGGGCCCCCGGAGCAGTTCTTC	CAWSVRGPPEQFF
TRBV10-1	-	TRBJ2-1	TRBD2	TGCGCCAGCAGTGAGGGCCTAGCGGGCTACAATGAGCAGTTCTTC	CASSEGLAGYNEQFF
TRBV27	-	TRBJ2-7	-	TGTGCCAGCAGGGCTCCGGGACTCTCCAACGAGCAGTACTTC	CASRAPGLSNEQYF
TRBV7-9	once	TRBJ2-1	TRBD1	TGTGCCAGCAGCACCCCGCCGGGACAGGGAAATGTGCAGTTCTTC	CASSTPPGQGNVQFF
TRBV4-1	-	TRBJ2-1	TRBD2	TGCGCCAGCGTAGCGGGAGCTGAGCAGTTCTTC	CASVAGAEQFF
TRBV19	-	TRBJ2-1	TRBD2	TGTGCCAGTAGTATGACTAGCGGGAGTGGGAATGAGCAGTTCTTC	CASSMTSGSGNEQFF
TRBV9	-	TRBJ1-4	-	TGTGCCAGCAGCCCCATAGGAGGAGGGACTAATGAAAAACTGTTTTTT	CASSPIGGGTNEKLFF
TRBV27	-	TRBJ2-1	-	TGTGCCAGCAGTTTAATATTTAGCAATGAGCAGTTCTTC	CASSLIFSNEQFF
TRBV5-4	-	TRBJ2-4	-	TGTGCCAGCAGCTTTGGTAACATTCAGTACTTC	CASSFGNIQYF
TRBV6-5	-	TRBJ1-1	TRBD1	TGTGCCAGCAGCCCCCGGACAGGGCAGAACACTGAAGCTTTCTTT	CASSPRTGQNTEAFF
TRBV19	-	TRBJ2-1	-	TGTGCCAGTAGCGCACATGGAGCATTCGTCTCCTACAATGAGCAGTTCTTC	CASSAHGAFVSYNEQFF
TRBV6-6	-	TRBJ2-1	-	TGTGCCAGCACCCCGGGAGCGGGCTCCTACAATGAGCAGTTCTTC	CASTPGAGSYNEQFF
TRBV7-9	-	TRBJ2-7	-	TGTGCCAGCAGCCCCGGGCCCCCCCCCGAGCAGTACTTC	CASSPGPPPEQYF
TRBV9	few	TRBJ2-2	-	TGTGCCAGCAGCGTAGTAAGCACCGGGGAGCTGTTTTTT	CASSVVSTGELFF
TRBV7-3	-	TRBJ2-3	TRBD2	TGTGCCAGCAGTTCGCGGGAGGGCCGAGATACGCAGTATTTT	CASSSREGRDTQYF
TRBV9	-	TRBJ2-1	-	TGTGCCAGCAGCGCCGAGCTGAGTTACAATGAGCAGTTCTTC	CASSAELSYNEQFF
TRBV5-1	-	TRBJ1-2	-	TGCGCCAGCAGCTTGGCTGGAGGGGATGGCTACACCTTC	CASSLAGGDGYTF
TRBV5-1	-	TRBJ2-1	-	TGCGCCAGCAGCTTGGATCGGAACTACAATGAGCAGTTCTTC	CASSLDRNYNEQFF
TRBV29-1	-	TRBJ2-3	-	TGCAGCGCCCTAGGGGGGGTTTGGGCAGATACGCAGTATTTT	CSALGGVWADTQYF
TRBV18	-	TRBJ1-5	TRBD1	TGTGCCAGCCCGCCCCTAAGGGACAGCGATCAGCCCCAGCATTTT	CASPPLRDSDQPQHF
TRBV14	-	TRBJ2-7	-	TGTGCCAGCAGCCCTGGTCTAGCCCACGAGCAGTACTTC	CASSPGLAHEQYF
TRBV4-1	-	TRBJ2-5	-	TGCGCCAGCAGCCTTCTCTGGCCAGGGGTCGAGACCCAGTACTTC	CASSLLWPGVETQYF
TRBV27	-	TRBJ2-3	TRBD1	TGTGCCAGCTCCTTTGGGACAGGAGATACGCAGTATTTT	CASSFGTGDTQYF
TRBV27	once	TRBJ2-7	-	TGTGCCAGCAGTTTACGGCAGGGGAGTACCTACGAGCAGTACTTC	CASSLRQGSTYEQYF